The 7 T cell receptor beta chains listed next were all sequenced from one sample in a study of cytomegalovirus exposure and HLA in healthy donors. It was with 60 Vbeta and 13 Jbeta primers that the PCR ran. Clones were read by immunoSEQ multiplex PCR, and TCRdb kept only the in-frame ones, dropping some. This table holds some 150,000 clones, about three quarters found once. Sequencing was carried out using PBMCs. The origin of the receptors is a woman aged 25 to 39 in good health and CMV-seronegative.

This rearrangement joins TRBV19 to TRBJ1-2, with no clear D. The CDR3 contains 15 residues. The germline gives CDR1 LNHDA, CDR2 SQIVND (reference sequence). Deletions cut 7 bases from V and 4 bases from J, with 19 bases between. CDR3 loop: CASKSWSRSSYGYTF. The CDR3 bases are TGTGCCAGTAAGTCGTGGTCGAGGTCGAGCTATGGCTACACCTTC. Based on the CDR3 plus reference TRBV19 and TRBJ1-2, the full variable domain is DGGITQSPKYLFRKEGQNVTLSCEQNLNHDAMYWYRQDPGQGLRLIYYSQIVNDFQKGDIAEGYSVSREKKESFPLTVTSAQKNPTAFYLCASKSWSRSSYGYTFGSGTRLTVV.

The rearrangement uses TRBV6-5 and TRBJ1-2, with D hard to call. The V gene's germline CDR1 is MNHEY and CDR2 SVGAGI. The CDR3 is 12 amino acids. Trimming shortened V by 8 bases and J by 3 bases, and 10 bases separated the two germline ends. Written as DNA, the CDR3 is TGTGCCAGCCGGCGGGTGGACTATGGCTACACCTTC. Its translation: CASRRVDYGYTF.

This chain's CDR3 is CASSPLGTGGEYGYTF. The CDR3 DNA follows: TGTGCCAGCAGCCCCCTCGGGACAGGGGGCGAATATGGCTACACCTTC. The chain couples TRBV11-2 to TRBJ1-2; 12 bases agree with TRBD1. This CDR3 has 16 residues. Germline V lookup: CDR1 SGHAT, CDR2 FQNNGV. V was clipped by 5 bases and J by 5 bases; unmatched bases: 9. Supplemented by reference TRBV11-2 and TRBJ1-2, the full variable domain reads EAGVAQSPRYKIIEKRQSVAFWCNPISGHATLYWYQQILGQGPKLLIQFQNNGVVDDSQLPKDRFSAERLKGVDSTLKIQPAKLEDSAVYLCASSPLGTGGEYGYTFGSGTRLTVV.

The chain couples TRBV13 to TRBJ1-6; 8 nucleotides agree with TRBD1. Germline-derived CDR1 and CDR2 are PRHDT and FYEKMQ (reference sequence). The CDR3 spans 16 residues. V lost 5 bases and J lost 5; bases outside the gene matches: 8. The DNA of the CDR3 is TGTGCCAGCAGCCCAGGGGGCGGACGGGATAATTCACCCCTCCACTTT. Its translation is CASSPGGGRDNSPLHF.

This clone was counted only a few times. The V gene is TRBV10-3, the J gene TRBJ1-2; TRBD1 aligns across 7 bases. Germline V gives CDR1 ENHRY, CDR2 SYGVKD. This CDR3 region has 16 residues. With 2 bases clipped from V and 4 bases from J, the junction kept 10 bases outside the gene matches. This CDR3 reads CAISEPPGGQSYGYTF. The DNA for the CDR3 is TGTGCCATCAGTGAGCCCCCCGGGGGACAGAGCTATGGCTACACCTTC.

The genes are TRBV6-1 and TRBJ1-5; D not resolved. The germline V gene has CDR1 MNHNS and CDR2 SASEGT. Trimming cost V 1 base and J 10 bases, with 11 bases left between them. This CDR3 spans 13 amino acids. The CDR3, as DNA: TGTGCCAGCAGTGAAGAAGGAGTCAGCCCCCAGCATTTT. It encodes CASSEEGVSPQHF.

This clone was seen once. This sequence joins TRBV28 and TRBJ2-2; D is perhaps TRBD2 (5 bases). The CDR3 has 19 residues. V lost 1 base, J lost 2 bases, and 20 bases lay in between. The germline CDR1 and CDR2 sequences are MDHEN and SYDVKM. The CDR3 sequence is CASSLSPNRAWTNTGELFF. CDR3 in DNA: TGTGCCAGCAGTTTATCGCCAAATAGGGCCTGGACTAACACCGGGGAGCTGTTTTTT.